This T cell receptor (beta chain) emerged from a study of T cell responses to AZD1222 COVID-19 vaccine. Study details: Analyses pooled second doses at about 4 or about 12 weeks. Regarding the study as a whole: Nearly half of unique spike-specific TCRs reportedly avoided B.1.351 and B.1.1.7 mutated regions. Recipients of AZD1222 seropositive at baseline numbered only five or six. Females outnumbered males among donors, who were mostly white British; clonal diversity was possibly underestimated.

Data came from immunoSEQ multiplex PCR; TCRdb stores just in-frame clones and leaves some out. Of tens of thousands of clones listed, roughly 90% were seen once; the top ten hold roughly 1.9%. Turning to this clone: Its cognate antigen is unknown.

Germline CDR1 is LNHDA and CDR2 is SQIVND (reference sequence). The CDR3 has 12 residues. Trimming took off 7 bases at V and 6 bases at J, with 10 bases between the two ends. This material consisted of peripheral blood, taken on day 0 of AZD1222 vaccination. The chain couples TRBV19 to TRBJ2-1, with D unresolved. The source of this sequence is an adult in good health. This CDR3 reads CASMKAGNEQFF. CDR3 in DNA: TGTGCCAGTATGAAGGCCGGCAATGAGCAGTTCTTC.